The rows below give T cell receptor beta chains drawn from one sample of a study of T cell responses to AZD1222 COVID-19 vaccine. Generated by immunoSEQ multiplex PCR, the TCRdb table keeps only in-frame clones and is missing some. The sample lists approximately 160,000 clones, around 91% occurring once. Here the sequenced sample was peripheral blood, taken on day 0 of AZD1222 vaccination. The source of these receptors is an adult in good health. CDR3s include the opening cysteine and the closing phenylalanine or tryptophan. A D gene is named only where the DNA matches it firmly. Size values are once, few and many counts, or a class for expanded clones, and some rows have none.

D: .; V: TRBV5-1; J: TRBJ2-1; size: .; DNA: TGCGCCAGCAGCTTGCGGGGCGGCCTCTCCTACAATGAGCAGTTCTTC; CDR3: CASSLRGGLSYNEQFF
D: .; V: TRBV2; J: TRBJ1-4; size: .; DNA: TGTGCCAGTAAGCCAACGCGGACCGTCCCTGAAAAACTGTTTTTT; CDR3: CASKPTRTVPEKLFF
D: TRBD1; V: TRBV28; J: TRBJ2-1; size: .; DNA: TGTGCCAGCAGTCCGACCGGGACAGGGGACGGTGAGCAGTTCTTC; CDR3: CASSPTGTGDGEQFF
D: TRBD1; V: TRBV7-6; J: TRBJ2-7; size: .; DNA: TGTGCCAGCAGCACCGGGGACAGGGCCTCCTACGAGCAGTACTTC; CDR3: CASSTGDRASYEQYF
D: .; V: TRBV4-1; J: TRBJ2-7; size: .; DNA: TGCGCCAGCAGCCAAGGGGGCGGCAGGGGAAGTGACGAGCAGTACTTC; CDR3: CASSQGGGRGSDEQYF
D: .; V: TRBV11-2; J: TRBJ2-1; size: few; DNA: TGTGCCAGCAGCCCCTTCAATGAGCAGTTCTTC; CDR3: CASSPFNEQFF
D: .; V: TRBV30; J: TRBJ1-6; size: .; DNA: TGTGCCTGGAGTGCCCCCGGGAAGGGATTCAATTCACCCCTCCACTTT; CDR3: CAWSAPGKGFNSPLHF
D: TRBD1; V: TRBV5-4; J: TRBJ1-2; size: .; DNA: TGTGCCAGCAGCTCCGGACCGGGACAGCACTATGGCTACACCTTC; CDR3: CASSSGPGQHYGYTF
D: .; V: TRBV18; J: TRBJ2-2; size: .; DNA: TGTGCCAGCTCCCGCAGCCTGACCGGGGAGCTGTTTTTT; CDR3: CASSRSLTGELFF
D: .; V: TRBV6-5; J: TRBJ2-1; size: .; DNA: TGTGCCAGCAGTTACGATGGGGGGTACAATGAGCAGTTCTTC; CDR3: CASSYDGGYNEQFF
D: .; V: TRBV21-1; J: TRBJ2-7; size: .; DNA: TGTGCCAGCAGCAAAAAAGTGGGTGACGAGCAGTACTTC; CDR3: CASSKKVGDEQYF
D: .; V: TRBV29-1; J: TRBJ2-7; size: .; DNA: TGCAGCGTTGCCGGGGTTTCCTCCTACGAGCAGTACTTC; CDR3: CSVAGVSSYEQYF
D: TRBD2; V: TRBV28; J: TRBJ2-7; size: .; DNA: TGTGCCACTCACGGGACTACCACCTACGAGCAGTACTTC; CDR3: CATHGTTTYEQYF
D: .; V: TRBV10-3; J: TRBJ1-3; size: .; DNA: TGTGCCATCAGTGAGGGACCAATCTCTGGAAACACCATATATTTT; CDR3: CAISEGPISGNTIYF
D: .; V: TRBV28; J: TRBJ1-5; size: .; DNA: TGTGCCAGCACCCTGGGGCAGGGCTATCAGCCCCAGCATTTT; CDR3: CASTLGQGYQPQHF
D: .; V: TRBV29-1; J: TRBJ2-3; size: .; DNA: TGCAGCGTTGAAGTGGGCGGGGTCCGCACAGATACGCAGTATTTT; CDR3: CSVEVGGVRTDTQYF
D: .; V: TRBV6-5; J: TRBJ1-4; size: .; DNA: TGTGCCAGCAGTAAGCAGGGGCAGGCCGAAAAACTGTTTTTT; CDR3: CASSKQGQAEKLFF
D: TRBD2; V: TRBV7-3; J: TRBJ2-3; size: .; DNA: TGTGCCAGCAGCTTAACAGCGGGAGGAGGAGCTGGGACAGATACGCAGTATTTT; CDR3: CASSLTAGGGAGTDTQYF
D: .; V: TRBV6-2/TRBV6-3; J: TRBJ1-1; size: .; DNA: TGTGCCAGCAGCCCCCAAACAGGGATCACTGAAGCTTTCTTT; CDR3: CASSPQTGITEAFF
D: .; V: TRBV5-4; J: TRBJ1-1; size: .; DNA: TGTGCCAGCAGCTTGGATGGGACTAATGGAGCTTTCTTT; CDR3: CASSLDGTNGAFF
D: .; V: TRBV5-1; J: TRBJ1-1; size: once; DNA: TGCGCCAGCACCGTACAGAAAGACACTGAAGCTTTCTTT; CDR3: CASTVQKDTEAFF
D: TRBD1; V: TRBV7-2; J: TRBJ1-5; size: .; DNA: TGTGCCAGCAGCCGGGACAGGAAGAATCAGCCCCAGCATTTT; CDR3: CASSRDRKNQPQHF
D: TRBD1; V: TRBV5-4; J: TRBJ2-3; size: .; DNA: TGTGCCAGCAGCCTGAACAGGGGTTCCACAGATACGCAGTATTTT; CDR3: CASSLNRGSTDTQYF
D: TRBD2; V: TRBV4-1; J: TRBJ2-3; size: .; DNA: TGCGCCAGCAGCCAAGGGACTAGCGGGCCGAACACAGATACGCAGTATTTT; CDR3: CASSQGTSGPNTDTQYF
D: .; V: TRBV2; J: TRBJ2-3; size: .; DNA: TGTGCCAGCAGTGGACCCCGGGACAGGGAAGCGGGAGGGAGCACAGATACGCAGTATTTT; CDR3: CASSGPRDREAGGSTDTQYF
D: .; V: TRBV6-5; J: TRBJ2-7; size: once; DNA: TGTGCCAGCAGTCCGGGGTACTCCTACGAGCAGTACTTC; CDR3: CASSPGYSYEQYF
D: .; V: TRBV7-9; J: TRBJ2-7; size: .; DNA: TGTGCCAGCAGCAATACGGGACACGGACCCTACGAGCAGTACTTC; CDR3: CASSNTGHGPYEQYF
D: .; V: TRBV29-1; J: TRBJ1-2; size: .; DNA: TGCAGCGTTGGCGGCTACACCTTC; CDR3: CSVGGYTF
D: .; V: TRBV5-6; J: TRBJ2-7; size: .; DNA: TGTGCCAGCAGCTTGACGGCCTCCTACGAGCAGTACTTC; CDR3: CASSLTASYEQYF
D: .; V: TRBV7-2; J: TRBJ2-2; size: .; DNA: TGTGCCAGCAGCTTAGACAAGAACACCGGGGAGCTGTTTTTT; CDR3: CASSLDKNTGELFF
D: TRBD2; V: TRBV29-1; J: TRBJ2-5; size: .; DNA: TGCAGCGCCCGGGGGGACGTCGGGGAGACCCAGTACTTC; CDR3: CSARGDVGETQYF
D: TRBD2; V: TRBV27; J: TRBJ2-4; size: .; DNA: TGTGCCAGCAGTTGGGCGGGAGGGACCATTCAGTACTTC; CDR3: CASSWAGGTIQYF
D: .; V: TRBV7-9; J: TRBJ1-2; size: .; DNA: TGTGCCAGCAGCCCGCCACGGCATGGCTACACCTTC; CDR3: CASSPPRHGYTF
D: .; V: TRBV6-2/TRBV6-3; J: TRBJ2-1; size: .; DNA: TGTGCCAGCAGTTCTATGAATGAGCAGTTCTTC; CDR3: CASSSMNEQFF
D: .; V: TRBV28; J: TRBJ2-5; size: .; DNA: TGTGCCAGCAGTTTTGGGGGCAGGGGCCCTCAAGAGACCCAGTACTTC; CDR3: CASSFGGRGPQETQYF
D: .; V: TRBV10-3; J: TRBJ1-6; size: .; DNA: TGTGCCATCAGTGAGGTACTGGGAAATTCACCCCTCCACTTT; CDR3: CAISEVLGNSPLHF
D: .; V: TRBV6-6; J: TRBJ1-6; size: .; DNA: TGTGCCAGCAGTACCGTTGAGTCTTCACCCCTCCACTTT; CDR3: CASSTVESSPLHF
D: .; V: TRBV28; J: TRBJ2-5; size: few; DNA: TGTGCCAGCAGTTCAACTATGGAGCAGCACGAGACCCAGTACTTC; CDR3: CASSSTMEQHETQYF
D: .; V: TRBV28; J: TRBJ1-4; size: .; DNA: TGTGCCAGCAGTGAGGCCGTGGGGGAAAGGGCTAATGAAAAACTGTTTTTT; CDR3: CASSEAVGERANEKLFF
D: .; V: TRBV6-5; J: TRBJ1-2; size: .; DNA: TGTGCCAGCAGTTCCACGCAGCCAGGGGTCGCCTATGGCTACACCTTC; CDR3: CASSSTQPGVAYGYTF
D: TRBD2; V: TRBV11-3; J: TRBJ2-1; size: .; DNA: TGTGCCAGCAGCTTAGACCAATCCGGGACTAGCGGGTCGTACAATGAGCAGTTCTTC; CDR3: CASSLDQSGTSGSYNEQFF
D: TRBD1; V: TRBV4-2; J: TRBJ1-2; size: .; DNA: TGTGCCAGCAGCCAAGGACCATCCGACAGGGGGGTCTATGGCTACACCTTC; CDR3: CASSQGPSDRGVYGYTF
D: .; V: TRBV7-9; J: TRBJ2-6; size: .; DNA: TGTGCCAGCAGCTTCTCACTGACAAATCAAACTGGGGCCAACGTCCTGACTTTC; CDR3: CASSFSLTNQTGANVLTF
D: .; V: TRBV3-1/TRBV3-2; J: TRBJ1-2; size: .; DNA: TGTGCCAGCAGCCAAGGGGGGAATGGCTACACCTTC; CDR3: CASSQGGNGYTF
D: .; V: TRBV9; J: TRBJ2-1; size: .; DNA: TGTGCCAGCAGCCCAAACACCTACAATGAGCAGTTCTTC; CDR3: CASSPNTYNEQFF
D: .; V: TRBV5-5; J: TRBJ1-3; size: .; DNA: TGTGCCAGCAGCTCCGGAGTTCTCTCTGGAAACACCATATATTTT; CDR3: CASSSGVLSGNTIYF
D: TRBD1; V: TRBV28; J: TRBJ2-3; size: .; DNA: TGTGCCAGCAAACCACAGGGGCCCACAGATACGCAGTATTTT; CDR3: CASKPQGPTDTQYF
D: TRBD1; V: TRBV7-9; J: TRBJ1-3; size: .; DNA: TGTGCCAGCAGCCGGACAGGGTCTGGAAACACCATATATTTT; CDR3: CASSRTGSGNTIYF
D: TRBD2; V: TRBV11-2; J: TRBJ2-5; size: .; DNA: TGTGCCAGCAGGCTGGTGGCGGGCCCCGGGAGGGAGACCCAGTACTTC; CDR3: CASRLVAGPGRETQYF
D: .; V: TRBV5-1; J: TRBJ2-1; size: .; DNA: TGCGCCAGCAGCTTAGAGGTAAGCTCCTACAATGAGCAGTTCTTC; CDR3: CASSLEVSSYNEQFF